This T cell receptor (beta chain) is drawn from a study of long-term antiretroviral therapy in people with HIV. Study results and limitations: Controls showed broader CDR3 length ranges than did the HIV repertoires. Documentation of ART adherence, viral resistance or therapy changes was absent.

For this clone: Its target is unknown.

The V and J ends lost 6 bases and 5 bases, in that order; junction bases with no gene match: 10. Germline V gives CDR1 MNHEY, CDR2 SVGAGI. The CDR3 loop spans 15 amino acids. Researchers ran immunoSEQ v3.0 at survey level. Here immunoSEQ multiplex PCR was the method, and the copy in TCRdb shows in-frame clones only, minus some. The table lists about 34,000 clones, 83% of them singletons. The TCR comes from a man aged 18 to 30 with HIV. The chain joins TRBV6-5 to TRBJ2-3, with 8 bases matching TRBD2. The specimen comprised unsorted PBMCs, sampled 0.4 years before starting antiretroviral therapy. The CDR3 nucleotides read TGTGCCAGCAGCCGCGGGGCGGGAGGAGTAGATACGCAGTATTTT. It codes for CASSRGAGGVDTQYF.